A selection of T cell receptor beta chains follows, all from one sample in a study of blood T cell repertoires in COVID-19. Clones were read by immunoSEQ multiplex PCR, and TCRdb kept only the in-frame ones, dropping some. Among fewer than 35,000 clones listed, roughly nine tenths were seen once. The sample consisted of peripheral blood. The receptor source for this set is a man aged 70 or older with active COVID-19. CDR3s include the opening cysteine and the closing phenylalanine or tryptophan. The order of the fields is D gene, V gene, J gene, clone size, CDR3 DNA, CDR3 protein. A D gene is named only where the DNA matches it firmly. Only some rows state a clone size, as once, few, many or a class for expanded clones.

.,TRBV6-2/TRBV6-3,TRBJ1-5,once,TGTGCCAGCAGTTACTCAGGAGGGGGCAATCAGCCCCAGCATTTT,CASSYSGGGNQPQHF
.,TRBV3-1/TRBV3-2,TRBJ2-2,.,TGTGCCAGCAGCCAAGAACTACAGGGCCCTACCGGGGAGCTGTTTTTT,CASSQELQGPTGELFF
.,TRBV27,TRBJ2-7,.,TGTGCCAGCAGTTATACAGGTCCCTACGAGCAGTACTTC,CASSYTGPYEQYF
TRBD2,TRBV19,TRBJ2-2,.,TGTGCCAGTAGTATCCTAGCGGGGGGGCCCGGCGGGGAGCTGTTTTTT,CASSILAGGPGGELFF
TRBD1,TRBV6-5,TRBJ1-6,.,TGTGCCACCATGGGGACAGGGTTTTCACCCCTCCACTTT,CATMGTGFSPLHF
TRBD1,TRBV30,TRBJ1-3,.,TGTGCCTGGAGTAAAGGACAGGCCCAGGGGAACACCATATATTTT,CAWSKGQAQGNTIYF
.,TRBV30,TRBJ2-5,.,TGTGCCTGGGGGGGTTCGGGGGAGACCCAGTACTTC,CAWGGSGETQYF
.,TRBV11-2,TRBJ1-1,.,TGTGCCAGCAGGGTGCGGGAGAACACTGAAGCTTTCTTT,CASRVRENTEAFF
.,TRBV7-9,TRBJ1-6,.,TGTGCCAGCAGCTTAGGGATGGGCGGGAGCTCCTATAATTCACCCCTCCACTTT,CASSLGMGGSSYNSPLHF
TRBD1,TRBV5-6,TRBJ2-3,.,TGTGCCAGCAGCCCCCAGGGGGCAGATACGCAGTATTTT,CASSPQGADTQYF
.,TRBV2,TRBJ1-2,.,TGTGCCAGCACGTCCAGCAGGGACTATGGCTACACCTTC,CASTSSRDYGYTF
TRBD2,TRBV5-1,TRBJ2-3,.,TGCGCCACCTCAACAGGTGTGACTAGCGGGGGGAGCACAGATACGCAGTATTTT,CATSTGVTSGGSTDTQYF
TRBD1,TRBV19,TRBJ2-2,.,TGTGCCAGTAGTATCGACAGGGGGGACGCCGGGGAGCTGTTTTTT,CASSIDRGDAGELFF
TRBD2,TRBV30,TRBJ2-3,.,TGTGCCTGGGGTAGCGGGGGGAGCACAGATACGCAGTATTTT,CAWGSGGSTDTQYF
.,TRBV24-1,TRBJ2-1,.,TGTGCCACCAGTGATTTCTCTAGCCCTACCGGGGAGCAGTTCTTC,CATSDFSSPTGEQFF
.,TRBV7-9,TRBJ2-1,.,TGTGCCAGCAGCTTAGTCTCCGGGACAAGTCCTTTCTTC,CASSLVSGTSPFF
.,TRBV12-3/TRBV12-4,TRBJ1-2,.,TGTGCCAGCAGTTCTGGAGGTGGCTACACCTTC,CASSSGGGYTF
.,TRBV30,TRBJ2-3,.,TGTGCCTGGAGGCCCCTCCCCTCCTGGGGCCCCCGGATCACAGATACGCAGTATTTT,CAWRPLPSWGPRITDTQYF
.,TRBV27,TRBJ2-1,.,TGTGCCAGCAGTTTATCTCGTACGGGGTTCAATGAGCAGTTCTTC,CASSLSRTGFNEQFF
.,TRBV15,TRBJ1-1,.,TGTGCCACCAGCAGAGGGCGGTTGGACACTGAAGCTTTCTTT,CATSRGRLDTEAFF
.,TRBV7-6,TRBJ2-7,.,TGTGCCAGCAGCTTATTGTTGAGCGAGCAGTACTTC,CASSLLLSEQYF
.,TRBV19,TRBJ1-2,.,TGTGCCAGTAGTATAGATGGTCGAGCCTTCTATGGCTACACCTTC,CASSIDGRAFYGYTF
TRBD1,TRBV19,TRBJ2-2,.,TGTGCCAGCCACACCAAGGCAGGGGGTGGTGGCACCGGGGAGCTGTTTTTT,CASHTKAGGGGTGELFF
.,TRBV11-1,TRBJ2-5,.,TGTGCCAGCAGCTTACGGAGATTCCAAGAGACCCAGTACTTC,CASSLRRFQETQYF
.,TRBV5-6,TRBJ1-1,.,TGTGCCAGCAGCTTCCCAGGGTGGGCTGAAGCTTTCTTT,CASSFPGWAEAFF
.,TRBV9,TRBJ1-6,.,TGTGCCAGCAGCGCCGAGGGGGGGCGAATTGATTCACCCCTCCACTTT,CASSAEGGRIDSPLHF
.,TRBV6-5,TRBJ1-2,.,TGTGCCAGCAGTTACCACAGGGAGGGGTATGGCTACACCTTC,CASSYHREGYGYTF
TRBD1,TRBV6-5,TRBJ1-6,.,TGTGCCAGCAGTCGACAGGGTAACAATTCACCCCTCCACTTT,CASSRQGNNSPLHF
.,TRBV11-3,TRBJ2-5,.,TGTGCCAGCAGCTTAGATTCGGGGGTTCAAGAGACCCAGTACTTC,CASSLDSGVQETQYF
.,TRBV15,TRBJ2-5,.,TGTGCCACCAGCAGAGAGAACGGGGGTTGGGAGACCCAGTACTTC,CATSRENGGWETQYF
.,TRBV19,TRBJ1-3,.,TGTGCCAGTACCCGAGGGGGCTCTGGAAACACCATATATTTT,CASTRGGSGNTIYF
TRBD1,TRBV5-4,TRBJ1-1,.,TGTGCCAGCAGCCCAGAGACAGGGATCCGGACTGAAGCTTTCTTT,CASSPETGIRTEAFF
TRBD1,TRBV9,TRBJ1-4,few,TGTGCCAGCAGCGCGACAGGGGGGAATGAAAAACTGTTTTTT,CASSATGGNEKLFF
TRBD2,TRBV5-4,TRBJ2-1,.,TGTGCCAGCAGCTCCGGGACTAGCGTGGACAATGAGCAGTTCTTC,CASSSGTSVDNEQFF
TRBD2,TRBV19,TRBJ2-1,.,TGTGCCAGTAATCTAGCGGGGGGGCCCAATGAGCAGTTCTTC,CASNLAGGPNEQFF
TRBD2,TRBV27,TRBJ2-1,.,TGTGCCAGCAGCCCTCAGCGGGGGCTAAACAATGAGCAGTTCTTC,CASSPQRGLNNEQFF
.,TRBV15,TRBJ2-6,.,TGTGCCACCAGCAGAGATCAGGGAACCGGGGCCAACGTCCTGACTTTC,CATSRDQGTGANVLTF
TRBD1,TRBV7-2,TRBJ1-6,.,TGTGCCAGCAGCTTACGGGACAGGGGACATAATTCACCCCTCCACTTT,CASSLRDRGHNSPLHF
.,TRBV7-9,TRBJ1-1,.,TGTGCCAGCACAGCTTACCAGGACACTGAAGCTTTCTTT,CASTAYQDTEAFF
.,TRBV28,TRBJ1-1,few,TGTGCCAGCAAAGAGGTGAACACTGAAGCTTTCTTT,CASKEVNTEAFF
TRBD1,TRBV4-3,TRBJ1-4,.,TGCGCCAGCAGCCAACATTTACCGGGACAGGGAAATGAAAAACTGTTTTTT,CASSQHLPGQGNEKLFF
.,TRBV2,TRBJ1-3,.,TGTGCCAGCAGGCTACTTGGACAGACCTCTGGAAACACCATATATTTT,CASRLLGQTSGNTIYF
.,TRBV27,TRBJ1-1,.,TGTGCCAGCAGTTTATTGAGGATAGGGAACACTGAAGCTTTCTTT,CASSLLRIGNTEAFF
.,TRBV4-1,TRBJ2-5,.,TGCGCCAGCAGCCAAGGTGTCTCTCAAGAGACCCAGTACTTC,CASSQGVSQETQYF
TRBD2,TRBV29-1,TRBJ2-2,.,TGCCTCGCGGGGGGCTATTTCACCGGGGAGCTGTTTTTT,CLAGGYFTGELFF
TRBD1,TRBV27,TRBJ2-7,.,TGTGCCAGCAGTCCCAGGACAGGAGCCTACGAGCAGTACTTC,CASSPRTGAYEQYF
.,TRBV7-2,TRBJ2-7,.,TGTGCCAGCAGCGGGGAAACAGGGCGCGAGCAGTACTTC,CASSGETGREQYF
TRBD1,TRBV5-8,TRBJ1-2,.,TGTGCCAGCAGCTTGACAATGGGACAGTGGGGCTATGGCTACACCTTC,CASSLTMGQWGYGYTF
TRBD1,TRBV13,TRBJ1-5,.,TGTGCCAGCAGCTTACAACAGGGGGGCCCGGTCGGGGGATCGCCCCAGCATTTT,CASSLQQGGPVGGSPQHF
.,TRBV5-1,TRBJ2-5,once,TGCGCCAGCAGCTTGTGGTCAGAACAAGAGACCCAGTACTTC,CASSLWSEQETQYF
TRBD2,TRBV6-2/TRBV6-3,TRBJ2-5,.,TGTGCCAGCAGCTCCGGGACTAGCGGGGTGGAGACCCAGTACTTC,CASSSGTSGVETQYF